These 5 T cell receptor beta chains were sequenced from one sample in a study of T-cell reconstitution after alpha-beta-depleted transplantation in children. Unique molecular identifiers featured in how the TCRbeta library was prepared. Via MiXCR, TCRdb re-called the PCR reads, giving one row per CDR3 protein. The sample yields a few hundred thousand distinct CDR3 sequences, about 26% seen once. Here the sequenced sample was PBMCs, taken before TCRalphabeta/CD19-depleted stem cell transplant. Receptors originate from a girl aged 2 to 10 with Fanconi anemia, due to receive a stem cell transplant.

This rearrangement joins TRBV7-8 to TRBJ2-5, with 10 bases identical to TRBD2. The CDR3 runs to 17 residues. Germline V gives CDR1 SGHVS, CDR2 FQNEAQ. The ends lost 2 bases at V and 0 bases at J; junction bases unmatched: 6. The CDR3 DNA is TGTGCCAGCAGCTTACTCCAGCGGGGGGGTTACCAAGAGACCCAGTACTTC. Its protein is CASSLLQRGGYQETQYF.

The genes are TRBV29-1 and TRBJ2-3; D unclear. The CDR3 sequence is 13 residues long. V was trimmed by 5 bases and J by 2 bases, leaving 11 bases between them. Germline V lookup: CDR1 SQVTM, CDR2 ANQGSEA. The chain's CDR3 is CSVSPHTTDTQYF. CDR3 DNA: TGCAGCGTTAGCCCACATACCACAGATACGCAGTATTTT.

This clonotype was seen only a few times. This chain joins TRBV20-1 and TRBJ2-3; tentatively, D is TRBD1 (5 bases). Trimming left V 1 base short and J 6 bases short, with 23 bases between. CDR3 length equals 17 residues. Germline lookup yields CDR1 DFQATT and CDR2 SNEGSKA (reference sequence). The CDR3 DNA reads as TGCAGTGCTAGAGTAACAGGAGACATGTACGTTGTGGATACGCAGTATTTT. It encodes CSARVTGDMYVVDTQYF.

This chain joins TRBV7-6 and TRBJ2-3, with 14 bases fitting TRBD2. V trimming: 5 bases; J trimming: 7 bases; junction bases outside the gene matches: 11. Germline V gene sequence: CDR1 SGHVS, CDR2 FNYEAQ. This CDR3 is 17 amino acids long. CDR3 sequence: CASSPYTGTSGGHTQYF. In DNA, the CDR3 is TGTGCCAGCAGCCCCTACACCGGGACTAGCGGGGGTCATACGCAGTATTTT.

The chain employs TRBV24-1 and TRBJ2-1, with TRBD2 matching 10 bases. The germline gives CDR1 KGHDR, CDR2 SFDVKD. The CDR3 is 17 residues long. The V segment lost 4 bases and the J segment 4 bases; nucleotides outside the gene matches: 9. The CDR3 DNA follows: TGTGCCACCAGTGACCGGACTAGCGGAAGATTTTACAATGAGCAGTTCTTC. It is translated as CATSDRTSGRFYNEQFF.